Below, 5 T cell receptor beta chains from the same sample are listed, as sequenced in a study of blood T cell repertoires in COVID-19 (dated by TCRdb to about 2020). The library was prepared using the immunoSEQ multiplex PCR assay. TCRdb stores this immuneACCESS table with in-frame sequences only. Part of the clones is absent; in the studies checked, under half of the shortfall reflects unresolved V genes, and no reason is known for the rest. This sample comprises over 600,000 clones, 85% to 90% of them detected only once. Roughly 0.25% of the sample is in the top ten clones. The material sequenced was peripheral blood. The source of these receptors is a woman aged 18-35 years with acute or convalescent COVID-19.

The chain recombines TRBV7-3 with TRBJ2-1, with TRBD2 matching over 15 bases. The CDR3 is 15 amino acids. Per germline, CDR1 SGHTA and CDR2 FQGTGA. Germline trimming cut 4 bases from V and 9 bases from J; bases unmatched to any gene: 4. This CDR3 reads CASSSGLAGGGEQFF. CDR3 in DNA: TGTGCCAGCAGCTCGGGACTAGCGGGGGGAGGTGAGCAGTTCTTC.

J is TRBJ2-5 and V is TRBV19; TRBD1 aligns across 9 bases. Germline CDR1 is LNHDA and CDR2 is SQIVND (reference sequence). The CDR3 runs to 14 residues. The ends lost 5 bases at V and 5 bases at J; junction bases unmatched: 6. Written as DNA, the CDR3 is TGTGCCAGTAGTCGGACAGGGGTAGAGGAGACCCAGTACTTC. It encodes CASSRTGVEETQYF.

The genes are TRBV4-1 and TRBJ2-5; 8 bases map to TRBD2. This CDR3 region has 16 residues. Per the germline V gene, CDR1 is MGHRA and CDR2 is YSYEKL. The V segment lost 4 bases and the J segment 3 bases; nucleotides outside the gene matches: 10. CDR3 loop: CASSPRGSGDEETQYF. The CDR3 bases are TGCGCCAGCAGCCCCAGGGGTAGCGGGGATGAAGAGACCCAGTACTTC.

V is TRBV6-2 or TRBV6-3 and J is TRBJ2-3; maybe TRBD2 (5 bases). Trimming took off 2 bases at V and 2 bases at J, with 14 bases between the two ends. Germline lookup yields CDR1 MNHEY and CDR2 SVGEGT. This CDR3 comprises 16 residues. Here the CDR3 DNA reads TGTGCCAGCAGTTACCTTAGAGGGCCTGTCACAGATACGCAGTATTTT. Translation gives CASSYLRGPVTDTQYF.

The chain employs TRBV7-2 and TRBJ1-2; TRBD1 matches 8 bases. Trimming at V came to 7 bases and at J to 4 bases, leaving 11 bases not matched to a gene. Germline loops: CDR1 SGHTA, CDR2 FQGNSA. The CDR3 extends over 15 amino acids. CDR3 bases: TGTGCCAGCACCCTAGGACAGGGAAGTTCCTATGGCTACACCTTC. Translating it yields CASTLGQGSSYGYTF.